Detailed here is one T cell receptor (beta chain). Its antigen is unidentified. The PCR had 60 Vbeta and 13 Jbeta primers. The data were produced by immunoSEQ multiplex PCR, yet TCRdb's version contains in-frame clones alone and is incomplete. The table lists about 160,000 clones, about 88% of them singletons. From germline, CDR1 is GTSNPN and CDR2 SVGIG (reference sequence). V lost 3 bases, J lost 15 bases, and 10 bases stayed unmatched. This CDR3 spans 12 amino acids. The data derive from a study of cytomegalovirus exposure and HLA in healthy donors. General study findings and limits: Segments of the TCR beta V type were, in most cases, productive about 90% or about 30% of the time in an earlier analysis. In a later analysis, a missense DCLRE1C variant was linked to TCR beta V- and J-gene trimming. Other equally common chains were less clonally expanded than HLA-associated TCR beta chains, a later analysis showed.

This clonotype originated in a man between 18 and 29 years old in good health and CMV-seropositive. The chain couples TRBV30 to TRBJ2-1, with TRBD2 matching over 8 bases. Sequencing input: PBMCs. CDR3 DNA: TGTGCCTGGAGGCCAACGGGGGGGCGCCCGTTCTTC. The encoded protein is CAWRPTGGRPFF.